This TCR beta chain was obtained from a study of ipilimumab plus nivolumab after autologous stem cell transplantation. This CDR3 has 14 amino acids. In germline, CDR1 is KGHSH, CDR2 LQKENI. With 4 bases removed from V and 3 bases from J, the gap between germline ends came to 12 bases. Ipilimumab, 1 mg/kg, started 14 to 28 days after autologous transplant. The assay was immunoSEQ multiplex PCR, and TCRdb's table has in-frame clones only and misses some. The table lists tens of thousands of clones, about 83% of them singletons. This clone is a singleton in its sample. Sequencing was performed on PBMCs, taken in a trial of ipilimumab plus nivolumab as post-transplant consolidation. The receptor was derived from a male donor with diffuse large B-cell lymphoma. This rearrangement joins TRBV18 to TRBJ2-5; the D call may be TRBD1 or TRBD2 (5 bases each). CDR3 sequence (DNA): TGTGCCAGCTCACGCCGGGACGGTGAAGAGACCCAGTACTTC. It specifies CASSRRDGEETQYF.